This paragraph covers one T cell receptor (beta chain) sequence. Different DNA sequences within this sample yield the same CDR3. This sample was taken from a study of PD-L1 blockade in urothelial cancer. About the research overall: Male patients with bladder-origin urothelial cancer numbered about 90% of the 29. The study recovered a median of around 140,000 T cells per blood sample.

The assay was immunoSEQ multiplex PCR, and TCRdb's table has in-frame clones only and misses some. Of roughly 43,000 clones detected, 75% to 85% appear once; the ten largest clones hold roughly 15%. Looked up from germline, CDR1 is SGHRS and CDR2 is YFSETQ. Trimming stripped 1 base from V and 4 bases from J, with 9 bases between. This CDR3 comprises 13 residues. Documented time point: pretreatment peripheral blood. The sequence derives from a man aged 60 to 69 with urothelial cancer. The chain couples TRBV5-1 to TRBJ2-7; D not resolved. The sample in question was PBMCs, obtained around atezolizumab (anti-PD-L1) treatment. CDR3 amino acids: CASSLSGGYEQYF. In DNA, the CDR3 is TGCGCCAGCAGCTTGTCGGGTGGGTACGAGCAGTACTTC. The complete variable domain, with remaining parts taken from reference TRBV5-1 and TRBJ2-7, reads KAGVTQTPRYLIKTRGQQVTLSCSPISGHRSVSWYQQTPGQGLQFLFEYFSETQRNKGNFPGRFSGRQFSNSRSEMNVSTLELGDSALYLCASSLSGGYEQYFGPGTRLTVT.